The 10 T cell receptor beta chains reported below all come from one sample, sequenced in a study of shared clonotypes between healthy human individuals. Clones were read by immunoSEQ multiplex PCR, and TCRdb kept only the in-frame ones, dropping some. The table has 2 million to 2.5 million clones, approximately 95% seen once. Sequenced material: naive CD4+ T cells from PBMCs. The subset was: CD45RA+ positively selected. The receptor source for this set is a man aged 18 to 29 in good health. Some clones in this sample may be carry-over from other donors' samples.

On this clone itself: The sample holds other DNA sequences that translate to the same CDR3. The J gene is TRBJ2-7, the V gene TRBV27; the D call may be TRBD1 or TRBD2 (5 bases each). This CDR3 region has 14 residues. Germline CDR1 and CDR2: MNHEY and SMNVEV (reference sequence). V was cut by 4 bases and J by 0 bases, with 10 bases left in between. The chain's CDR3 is CASSSKGSSYEQYF. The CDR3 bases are TGTGCCAGCAGTTCGAAGGGGAGCTCCTACGAGCAGTACTTC.

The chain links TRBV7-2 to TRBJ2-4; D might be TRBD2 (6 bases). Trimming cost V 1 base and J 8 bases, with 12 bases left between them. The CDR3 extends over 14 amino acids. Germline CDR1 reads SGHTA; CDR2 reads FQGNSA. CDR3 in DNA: TGTGCCAGCAGCTTAGTCGGAGGGGCGTACATTCAGTACTTC. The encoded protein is CASSLVGGAYIQYF.

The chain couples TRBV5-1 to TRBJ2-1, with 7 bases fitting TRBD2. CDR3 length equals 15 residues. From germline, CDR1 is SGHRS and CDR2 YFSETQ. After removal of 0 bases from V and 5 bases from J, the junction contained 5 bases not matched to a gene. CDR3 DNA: TGCGCCAGCAGCTTGGGACTAGCATTCCACAATGAGCAGTTCTTC. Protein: CASSLGLAFHNEQFF.

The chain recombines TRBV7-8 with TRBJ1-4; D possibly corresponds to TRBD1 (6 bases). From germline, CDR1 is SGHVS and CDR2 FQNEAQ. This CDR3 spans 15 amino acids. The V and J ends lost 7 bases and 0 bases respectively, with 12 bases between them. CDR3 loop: CASNGGYATNEKLFF. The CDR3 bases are TGTGCCAGCAATGGGGGCTATGCAACTAATGAAAAACTGTTTTTT.

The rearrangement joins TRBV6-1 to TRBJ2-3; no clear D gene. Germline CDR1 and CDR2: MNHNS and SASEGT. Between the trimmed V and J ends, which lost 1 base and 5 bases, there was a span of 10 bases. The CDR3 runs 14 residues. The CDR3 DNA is TGTGCCAGCAGTGAAGGCCCCCCTGGAGATACGCAGTATTTT. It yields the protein CASSEGPPGDTQYF.

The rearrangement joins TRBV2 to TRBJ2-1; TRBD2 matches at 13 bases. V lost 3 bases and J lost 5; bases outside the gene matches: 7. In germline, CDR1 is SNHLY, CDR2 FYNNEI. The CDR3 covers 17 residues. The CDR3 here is CASSEDRTSGRHNEQFF. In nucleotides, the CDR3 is TGTGCCAGCAGTGAGGACCGGACTAGCGGGAGACACAATGAGCAGTTCTTC.

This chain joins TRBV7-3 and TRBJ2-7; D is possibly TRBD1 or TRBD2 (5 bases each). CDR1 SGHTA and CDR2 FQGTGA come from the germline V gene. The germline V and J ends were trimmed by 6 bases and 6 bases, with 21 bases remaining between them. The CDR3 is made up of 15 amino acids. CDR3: CASRLGDGAPTEQYF. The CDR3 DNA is TGTGCCAGCAGGTTAGGCGACGGGGCCCCTACCGAGCAGTACTTC.

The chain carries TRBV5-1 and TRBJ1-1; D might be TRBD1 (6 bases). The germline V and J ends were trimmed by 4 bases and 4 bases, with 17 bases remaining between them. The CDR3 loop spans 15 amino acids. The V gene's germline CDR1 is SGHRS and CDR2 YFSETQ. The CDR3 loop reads CASSRTTGRGTEAFF. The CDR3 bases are TGCGCCAGCAGCCGTACAACAGGGCGCGGCACTGAAGCTTTCTTT.

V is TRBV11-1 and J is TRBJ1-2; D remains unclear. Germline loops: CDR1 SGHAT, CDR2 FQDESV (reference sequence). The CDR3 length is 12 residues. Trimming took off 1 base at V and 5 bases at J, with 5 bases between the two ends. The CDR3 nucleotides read TGTGCCAGCAGCTTAGGACCTTATGGCTACACCTTC. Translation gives CASSLGPYGYTF. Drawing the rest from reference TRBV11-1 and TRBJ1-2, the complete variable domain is EAEVAQSPRYKITEKSQAVAFWCDPISGHATLYWYRQILGQGPELLVQFQDESVVDDSQLPKDRFSAERLKGVDSTLKIQPAELGDSAMYLCASSLGPYGYTFGSGTRLTVV.

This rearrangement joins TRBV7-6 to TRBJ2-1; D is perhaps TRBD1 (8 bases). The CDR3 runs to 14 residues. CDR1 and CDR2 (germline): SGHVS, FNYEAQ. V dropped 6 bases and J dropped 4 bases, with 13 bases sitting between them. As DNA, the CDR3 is TGTGCCAGCAGACAGGGGGGGACGTACAATGAGCAGTTCTTC. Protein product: CASRQGGTYNEQFF.